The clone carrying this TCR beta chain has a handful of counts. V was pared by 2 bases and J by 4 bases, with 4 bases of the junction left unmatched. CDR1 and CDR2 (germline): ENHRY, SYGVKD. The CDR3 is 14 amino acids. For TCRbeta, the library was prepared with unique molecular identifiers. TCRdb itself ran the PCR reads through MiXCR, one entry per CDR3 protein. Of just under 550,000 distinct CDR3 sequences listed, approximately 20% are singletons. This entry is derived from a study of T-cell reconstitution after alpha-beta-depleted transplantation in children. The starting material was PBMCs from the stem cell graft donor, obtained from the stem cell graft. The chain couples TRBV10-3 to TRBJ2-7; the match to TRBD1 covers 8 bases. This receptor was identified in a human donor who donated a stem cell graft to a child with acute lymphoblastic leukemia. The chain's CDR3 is CAISEVGTGYEQYF. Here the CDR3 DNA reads TGTGCCATCAGTGAGGTCGGGACAGGTTACGAGCAGTACTTC.